One sample yielded the 26 T cell receptor beta chains listed below, sequenced in a study of blood T cell repertoires in COVID-19. Generated by immunoSEQ multiplex PCR, the TCRdb table keeps only in-frame clones and is missing some. Of 400,000 to 450,000 clones in the sample, approximately 90% were seen once. Sequencing was done on a sample of peripheral blood. Source of these receptors: a woman younger than 45 with active or convalescent COVID-19.

The rearrangement links TRBV2 to TRBJ1-3; D is ambiguous. Germline V CDR1 and CDR2: SNHLY, FYNNEI. Trimming removed 8 bases from V and 0 bases from J, with 14 bases in between. This CDR3 spans 15 amino acids. In nucleotides, the CDR3 is TGTGCCAGCCGAGGATCCCCCTCCTCTGGAAACACCATATATTTT. This translates into CASRGSPSSGNTIYF.

Points on this clone: The same CDR3 also results from other DNA sequences found in this sample. V is TRBV19 and J is TRBJ2-1; D gene unclear. V shed 4 bases and J shed 0 bases, with 4 bases lying between them. The CDR3 consists of 13 residues. The V gene's germline CDR1 is LNHDA and CDR2 SQIVND (reference sequence). CDR3 nucleotides: TGTGCCAGTAGTACCTCCTCCTACAATGAGCAGTTCTTC. Translation gives CASSTSSYNEQFF.

The V call is TRBV19, the J call TRBJ1-5; TRBD1 is a possible D gene (5 bases). Trimming left V 1 base short and J 0 bases short, with 13 bases between. The CDR3 consists of 17 residues. Germline V lookup: CDR1 LNHDA, CDR2 SQIVND (reference sequence). CDR3: CASSIGSGTFSNQPQHF. The CDR3 DNA follows: TGTGCCAGTAGTATAGGGTCAGGGACTTTTAGCAATCAGCCCCAGCATTTT. Complete variable domain (other parts from reference TRBV19 and TRBJ1-5): DGGITQSPKYLFRKEGQNVTLSCEQNLNHDAMYWYRQDPGQGLRLIYYSQIVNDFQKGDIAEGYSVSREKKESFPLTVTSAQKNPTAFYLCASSIGSGTFSNQPQHFGDGTRLSIL.

This clone was found once. The chain combines TRBV7-8 with TRBJ1-2; D may be TRBD1 (5 bases). The CDR3 spans 14 residues. CDR1 is SGHVS and CDR2 is FQNEAQ in the germline V gene. V was trimmed by 5 bases and J by 6 bases, leaving 16 bases between them. CDR3 sequence: CASSETGGGNGYTF. The CDR3 DNA reads as TGTGCCAGCAGCGAAACTGGGGGGGGAAATGGCTACACCTTC.

J is TRBJ1-2 and V is TRBV4-1; D gene ambiguous. The V end was cut by 1 base, the J end by 8 bases, with 11 bases between. The CDR3 contains 13 residues. CDR1 is MGHRA, CDR2 YSYEKL, per germline. CDR3 loop: CASSQGARQGYTF. The CDR3 DNA follows: TGCGCCAGCAGCCAAGGGGCCCGGCAGGGCTACACCTTC.

V gene TRBV18 combines with J gene TRBJ2-1, with 14 bases lining up with TRBD2. The germline gives CDR1 KGHSH, CDR2 LQKENI. The CDR3 loop spans 19 amino acids. V dropped 2 bases and J dropped 2; count of bases not matched to a gene: 8. DNA of the CDR3: TGTGCCAGCTCACCAAGGGGACTAGCGGGAGAGCGACCCTACAATGAGCAGTTCTTC. This translates into CASSPRGLAGERPYNEQFF.

The chain joins TRBV4-1 to TRBJ2-7; 11 nucleotides match TRBD2. V dropped 8 bases and J dropped 1; count of bases not matched to a gene: 7. Germline V lookup: CDR1 MGHRA, CDR2 YSYEKL. CDR3 length: 15 amino acids. CDR3 sequence reads: CASGIGTSGSYEQYF. The CDR3 region has the DNA TGCGCCAGCGGGATTGGGACTAGCGGATCCTACGAGCAGTACTTC.

The chain uses TRBV5-4 and TRBJ1-1; a possible D gene is TRBD1 (5 bases). CDR1 is SGHNT and CDR2 is YYREEE in the germline V gene (reference sequence). Between the trimmed V and J ends, which lost 0 bases and 3 bases, there was a span of 12 bases. The CDR3 is 15 amino acids. In DNA, the CDR3 is TGTGCCAGCAGCTTGGCCAAGGGGCGCGACACTGAAGCTTTCTTT. Translated: CASSLAKGRDTEAFF. The variable domain in full, with the rest retrieved from reference TRBV5-4 and TRBJ1-1, is ETGVTQSPTHLIKTRGQQVTLRCSSQSGHNTVSWYQQALGQGPQFIFQYYREEENGRGNFPPRFSGLQFPNYSSELNVNALELDDSALYLCASSLAKGRDTEAFFGQGTRLTVV.

This chain joins TRBV27 and TRBJ2-1, with 12 positions matching TRBD2. V trimming: 5 bases; J trimming: 7 bases; junction bases outside the gene matches: 9. The CDR3 runs 16 residues. Germline CDR1 reads MNHEY; CDR2 reads SMNVEV (reference sequence). The CDR3, as DNA: TGTGCCAGCAGTCCTGGACTAGCGGGATCTGCAAATGAGCAGTTCTTC. Translation: CASSPGLAGSANEQFF.

The V and J genes are TRBV5-4 and TRBJ2-7, with a weak D call TRBD1 (5 bases). CDR1 and CDR2 (germline): SGHNT, YYREEE (reference sequence). The CDR3 totals 16 residues. V lost 0 bases and J lost 0, with 13 bases in between. The CDR3 region has the DNA TGTGCCAGCAGCTTGGTACCCTCAGGGTACTCCTACGAGCAGTACTTC. This sequence encodes CASSLVPSGYSYEQYF.

The V gene is TRBV2, the J gene TRBJ2-7; 9 bases align to TRBD1. V was clipped by 4 bases and J by 4 bases; unmatched bases: 11. The length of the CDR3 is 16 residues. Germline assignment: CDR1 SNHLY and CDR2 FYNNEI. The CDR3 is CASSGHRDRVSYEQYF. The CDR3 DNA reads TGTGCCAGCAGTGGACACCGGGACAGGGTGTCATACGAGCAGTACTTC.

The chain couples TRBV6-1 to TRBJ1-6; D is perhaps TRBD1 (5 bases). The CDR3 runs to 15 residues. Trimming took 1 base from V and 8 from J, leaving 12 bases between them. The germline V gene has CDR1 MNHNS and CDR2 SASEGT. This CDR3 reads CASSEVGQGDSPLHF. Here the CDR3 DNA reads TGTGCCAGCAGTGAAGTGGGGCAGGGTGATTCACCCCTCCACTTT.

The J gene is TRBJ1-1, the V gene TRBV6-5; D perhaps matches TRBD1 (5 bases). Looked up from germline, CDR1 is MNHEY and CDR2 is SVGAGI. Deletions cut 6 bases from V and 1 base from J, with 9 bases between. The CDR3 runs to 13 residues. In DNA, the CDR3 is TGTGCCAGCAGCGAGACAGAGAACACTGAAGCTTTCTTT. Its protein product is CASSETENTEAFF.

The chain joins TRBV5-1 to TRBJ2-1; the D gene is possibly TRBD2 (5 bases). The CDR3 runs 11 residues. Trimming pared 10 bases from V and 7 bases from J, leaving 12 bases between. Germline CDR1 SGHRS, CDR2 YFSETQ. In DNA, the CDR3 is TGCGCCGTTCAGACGGGGAATGAGCAGTTCTTC. Amino acids: CAVQTGNEQFF.

This clone was detected once. This chain joins TRBV7-6 and TRBJ2-3, with 9 nucleotides matching TRBD2. CDR1 and CDR2 (germline): SGHVS, FNYEAQ. The CDR3 totals 15 residues. With 5 bases clipped from V and 2 bases from J, the junction kept 5 bases outside the gene matches. The DNA of the CDR3 is TGTGCCAGCAGCCCGGGCGGGGGGGACACAGATACGCAGTATTTT. Translating it yields CASSPGGGDTDTQYF.

The V gene is TRBV10-3, the J gene TRBJ2-2, with 10 bases identical to TRBD2. The CDR3 totals 17 residues. Losses at the gene ends were 6 bases for V and 0 bases for J; bases not matched to a gene: 7. Germline V lookup: CDR1 ENHRY, CDR2 SYGVKD. The CDR3 DNA is TGTGCCATCAGATCAGGGACTAGCGATGCGAACACCGGGGAGCTGTTTTTT. It translates to CAIRSGTSDANTGELFF.

The V gene is TRBV29-1, the J gene TRBJ2-7, with TRBD2 matching 8 bases. The length of the CDR3 is 12 residues. The V gene's germline CDR1 is SQVTM and CDR2 ANQGSEA. Trimming removed 6 bases from V and 6 bases from J; junction bases left unmatched: 7. Here the CDR3 reads CSVKGLASEQYF. CDR3 coding DNA: TGCAGCGTAAAAGGACTAGCTTCCGAGCAGTACTTC.

V is TRBV13 and J is TRBJ1-1; possibly TRBD1 for D (6 bases). The ends were cut back, 5 bases at V and 11 bases at J, with 15 bases in the middle. The germline CDR1 and CDR2 sequences are PRHDT and FYEKMQ (reference sequence). This CDR3 comprises 12 residues. In nucleotides, the CDR3 is TGTGCCAGCAGCCGTCCGGGACAATTGGCTTTCTTT. This codes for CASSRPGQLAFF. The full variable domain, its missing parts supplied by reference TRBV13 and TRBJ1-1, is AAGVIQSPRHLIKEKRETATLKCYPIPRHDTVYWYQQGPGQDPQFLISFYEKMQSDKGSIPDRFSAQQFSDYHSELNMSSLELGDSALYFCASSRPGQLAFFGQGTRLTVV.

The chain uses TRBV30 and TRBJ1-2; 8 bases are shared with TRBD1. After removal of 0 bases from V and 6 bases from J, the junction contained 6 bases not matched to a gene. This CDR3 is built from 14 residues. Germline V gene lookup returns CDR1 GTSNPN and CDR2 SVGIG (reference sequence). CDR3 sequence reads: CAWSVFSGGDGYTF. The CDR3 coding sequence is TGTGCCTGGAGTGTATTTTCAGGGGGCGATGGCTACACCTTC. The variable domain in full, completed from reference TRBV30 and TRBJ1-2, reads SQTIHQWPATLVQPVGSPLSLECTVEGTSNPNLYWYRQAAGRGLQLLFYSVGIGQISSEVPQNLSASRPQDRQFILSSKKLLLSDSGFYLCAWSVFSGGDGYTFGSGTRLTVV.

The J gene is TRBJ1-5, the V gene TRBV27; maybe TRBD1 (6 bases). With 6 bases removed from V and 2 bases from J, the gap between germline ends came to 11 bases. Germline V CDR1 and CDR2: MNHEY, SMNVEV (reference sequence). The CDR3 has 14 residues. CDR3 in amino acids: CASRLQGGNQPQHF. CDR3 nucleotide sequence: TGTGCCAGCAGATTACAGGGTGGCAATCAGCCCCAGCATTTT.

The chain joins TRBV13 to TRBJ2-2; D may be TRBD1 (6 bases). This CDR3 contains 13 residues. Deletions cut 4 bases from V and 6 bases from J, with 9 bases between. Germline lookup yields CDR1 PRHDT and CDR2 FYEKMQ (reference sequence). For the CDR3, the DNA is TGTGCCAGCAGCTACAGGGAAGCCGGGGAGCTGTTTTTT. Translating gives CASSYREAGELFF.

The chain carries TRBV19 and TRBJ1-1, with D perhaps matching TRBD1 (5 bases). Trimming left V 7 bases short and J 4 bases short, with 10 bases between. Per germline, CDR1 LNHDA and CDR2 SQIVND (reference sequence). The CDR3 loop spans 12 amino acids. CDR3 DNA sequence: TGTGCCAGTACAGGGATGAGCACTGAAGCTTTCTTT. Translation: CASTGMSTEAFF.

V is TRBV19 and J is TRBJ2-1; 11 positions agree with TRBD2. The junction had 6 bases not matched to a gene; V was cut back by 3 bases and J by 5 bases. The germline gives CDR1 LNHDA, CDR2 SQIVND (reference sequence). CDR3 size: 16 residues. The CDR3 DNA follows: TGTGCCAGTAGTATCGAGGCTAGCGGGGGGAACAATGAGCAGTTCTTC. Amino acids: CASSIEASGGNNEQFF.

The chain is built from TRBV2 and TRBJ1-2, with TRBD1 as a possible D gene (6 bases). V was pared by 5 bases and J by 6 bases, with 13 bases between. Per germline, CDR1 SNHLY and CDR2 FYNNEI. There are 13 residues in the CDR3. The CDR3 region is CASSTTGVNGYTF. In DNA, the CDR3 is TGTGCCAGCAGTACGACAGGTGTTAATGGCTACACCTTC.

The CDR3 region is CASSEGLAGFLVETQYF. The CDR3 DNA reads TGTGCCAGCAGTGAAGGACTAGCGGGATTTTTGGTGGAGACCCAGTACTTC. The V call is TRBV2, the J call TRBJ2-5, with 11 positions matching TRBD2. This CDR3 has 17 residues. Germline CDR1 and CDR2: SNHLY and FYNNEI. V lost 1 base, J lost 5 bases, and 9 bases stayed unmatched.

The chain links TRBV9 to TRBJ2-3; 8 nucleotides line up with TRBD2. Germline-derived CDR1 and CDR2 are SGDLS and YYNGEE. J lost 5 bases, V lost 4 bases, and 9 bases had no gene match. The CDR3 is 15 residues long. The CDR3: CASSLSGILGDTQYF. The CDR3 bases are TGTGCCAGCAGCCTTAGCGGGATATTGGGAGATACGCAGTATTTT.